Listed below are T cell receptor beta chains from one sample, sequenced in a study of OX40 agonist ivuxolimab in advanced cancers. Measured with immunoSEQ multiplex PCR; TCRdb has only the in-frame clones, and not every one. The sample lists around 100,000 clones, 90% to 95% occurring once. The sample consisted of CD4+ or CD8+ T cells sorted from blood, taken in a trial of the OX40 agonist ivuxolimab. The receptors shown here come from an adult with an advanced solid tumor such as melanoma, head and neck, liver or kidney cancer. CDR3s include the opening cysteine and the closing phenylalanine or tryptophan.

TRBV19	TRBJ2-1	14	CASRTDPSYNEQFF
TRBV6-1	TRBJ2-7	13	CASSQGFFDEQYF
TRBV5-5	TRBJ2-1	16	CASSFDGSSSYNEQFF
TRBV5-1	TRBJ2-7	13	CASSLFSSYEQYF
TRBV28	TRBJ2-7	14	CASSPAGGSYEQYF
TRBV18	TRBJ2-1	16	CASSPPRDRGYNEQFF
TRBV18	TRBJ2-7	14	CASSPGQGTYEQYF
TRBV25-1	TRBJ2-4	16	CASSAPSGVGKNIQYF
TRBV19	TRBJ1-1	15	CASSILPGARTEAFF
TRBV7-2	TRBJ2-5	14	CASSRRPGQETQYF
TRBV28	TRBJ1-1	14	CASTLQGFFTEAFF
TRBV5-6	TRBJ2-7	14	CASSLYGLSYEQYF
TRBV7-2	TRBJ2-7	15	CASRLYGTGSYEQYF
TRBV19	TRBJ1-2	15	CASSIGRGQAHGYTF
TRBV19	TRBJ1-2	12	CASKSVYYGYTF
TRBV5-6	TRBJ1-4	17	CASSFAGGGRTNEKLFF
TRBV10-3	TRBJ2-2	13	CASKGGVTGELFF
TRBV18	TRBJ2-4	14	CASSPGQEGNIQYF
TRBV28	TRBJ2-1	13	CATWDRINNEQFF
TRBV6-5	TRBJ2-5	13	CASSRGRRETQYF
TRBV5-1	TRBJ2-2	15	CASSLDGRSPGELFF
TRBV2	TRBJ2-7	13	CASTVTVSYEQYF
TRBV28	TRBJ1-1	12	CASSIIQGEAFF
TRBV28	TRBJ2-7	14	CASSSPGLDKGQYF
TRBV4-2	TRBJ2-7	16	CASSQGGPSGSYEQYF